The 8 T cell receptor beta chains presented below share a single source sample, sequenced in a study of identical twins. TCRdb ran MiXCR on the 5' RACE reads and lists one entry per CDR3 protein. The data contain fewer than 900,000 distinct CDR3 sequences, roughly 20% of them singletons. This sample was also put to use in a study of T cells expressing NK-cell markers.

Sequencing was performed on PBMCs. These receptors were taken from a woman between 18 and 30 years old in good health.

This clonotype turned up a few times. This chain uses TRBV20-1 with TRBJ2-7; D tentatively reads TRBD1 or TRBD2 (6 bases each). The V gene lost 6 bases and the J gene lost 2 bases, with 11 bases spanning the gap. The CDR3 has 12 amino acids. CDR1 is DFQATT, CDR2 SNEGSKA, per germline (reference sequence). The CDR3 loop is CSAPGGTYEQYF. CDR3 nucleotides: TGCAGTGCCCCCGGGGGCACCTACGAGCAGTACTTC.

In its sample, this clonotype was seen a few times. The genes are TRBV15 and TRBJ2-1, with D hard to call. CDR3 length: 14 residues. CDR1 LNHNV and CDR2 YYDKDF come from the germline V gene (reference sequence). The V gene lost 0 bases and the J gene lost 6 bases, with 9 bases spanning the gap. The chain's CDR3 is CATSRDVGSNEQFF. The CDR3 DNA reads TGTGCCACCAGCAGAGATGTCGGCTCCAATGAGCAGTTCTTC.

The rearrangement uses TRBV20-1 and TRBJ2-2; perhaps D is TRBD1 or TRBD2 (6 bases each). Germline CDR1 and CDR2: DFQATT and SNEGSKA (reference sequence). This CDR3 is 14 amino acids long. V shed 5 bases and J shed 5 bases, with 15 bases lying between them. CDR3 sequence (DNA): TGCAGTGCTGCGAGGGGGGCCCAAACCGGGGAGCTGTTTTTT. Translation: CSAARGAQTGELFF.

This clonotype occurred a few times. The CDR3 here is CASSLAAASSYEQYF. As DNA, the CDR3 is TGTGCCAGCAGCTTAGCGGCGGCGAGCTCCTACGAGCAGTACTTC. The chain uses TRBV11-2 and TRBJ2-7; D is unresolved. Germline values: CDR1 SGHAT, CDR2 FQNNGV. The CDR3 loop spans 15 amino acids. V dropped 1 base and J dropped 0 bases, with 10 bases sitting between them.

The V and J genes are TRBV6-1 and TRBJ1-2; D is uncertain. CDR3 length: 13 residues. Germline CDR1 reads MNHNS; CDR2 reads SASEGT. The V end was cut by 0 bases, the J end by 8 bases, with 10 bases between. CDR3 sequence: CASSEANLQGYTF. As DNA, the CDR3 is TGTGCCAGCAGTGAAGCGAACTTGCAGGGCTACACCTTC.

The CDR3: CASSPRAGGTVEQFF. CDR3 DNA: TGTGCCAGCTCCCCGAGGGCTGGCGGGACCGTTGAGCAGTTCTTC. The chain joins TRBV6-1 to TRBJ2-1, with D maybe TRBD2 (6 bases). The V gene's germline CDR1 is MNHNS and CDR2 SASEGT. CDR3 length equals 15 residues. The V gene lost 8 bases and the J gene lost 9 bases, with 23 bases spanning the gap.

This clonotype was counted between two and nine times. V is TRBV5-5 and J is TRBJ2-3; 9 bases line up with TRBD2. V shed 0 bases and J 4 bases; nucleotides not matched to a gene: 9. Looked up from germline, CDR1 is SGHKS and CDR2 is YYEKEE (reference sequence). This CDR3 comprises 17 residues. The CDR3 sequence is CASSLESSGSPPDTQYF. The CDR3 DNA follows: TGTGCCAGCAGCTTGGAAAGTAGCGGGAGTCCCCCAGATACGCAGTATTTT.

This clonotype was detected a few times. V gene TRBV9 combines with J gene TRBJ2-1; D not resolved. Trimming pared 0 bases from V and 6 bases from J, leaving 16 bases between. The germline CDR1 and CDR2 sequences are SGDLS and YYNGEE. The CDR3 totals 16 residues. CDR3 in DNA: TGTGCCAGCAGCGTAGGAGTAACCCCCATCACCAATGAGCAGTTCTTC. Its protein is CASSVGVTPITNEQFF. Looking up the rest from reference TRBV9 and TRBJ2-1 gives the full variable domain: DSGVTQTPKHLITATGQRVTLRCSPRSGDLSVYWYQQSLDQGLQFLIQYYNGEERAKGNILERFSAQQFPDLHSELNLSSLELGDSALYFCASSVGVTPITNEQFFGPGTRLTVL.